Listed here are 16 T cell receptor beta chains from one sample, sequenced in a study of blood T cell repertoires in COVID-19 (dated by TCRdb to the early 2020s). Library prep was done by the immunoSEQ multiplex PCR assay. In TCRdb, the immuneACCESS table is reduced to in-frame sequences with V and J assigned. These tables do not hold every clone; where another copy was compared, an unresolved V gene accounts for under half, and the others remain unexplained. In this sample the table shows about 70,000 clones, around four fifths of which occur a single time. Under 2% of the sample is held by the ten biggest clonotypes. Input material: peripheral blood. These receptors all come from a woman aged 55-75 years with acute or convalescent COVID-19.

V and J are TRBV11-2 and TRBJ2-2; 8 bases match TRBD2. The CDR3 runs to 15 residues. J lost 3 bases, V lost 5 bases, and 5 bases had no gene match. The germline V gene has CDR1 SGHAT and CDR2 FQNNGV. CDR3 DNA: TGTGCCAGCAGCCCGGGACTAGGCCACACCGGGGAGCTGTTTTTT. It yields the protein CASSPGLGHTGELFF.

V usage is TRBV6-5 and J usage is TRBJ1-6; the D is unclear. The V gene's germline CDR1 is MNHEY and CDR2 SVGAGI. There are 13 residues in the CDR3. Trimming shortened V by 0 bases and J by 9 bases, and 6 bases separated the two germline ends. The CDR3 DNA is TGTGCCAGCAGTTACTCCGAGGGTTCACCCCTCCACTTT. It is translated as CASSYSEGSPLHF.

The CDR3 sequence is CASSVPRQGSLYGYTF. The CDR3, as DNA: TGTGCCAGTAGTGTCCCGAGACAGGGTTCCTTATATGGCTACACCTTC. V usage is TRBV19 and J usage is TRBJ1-2; 7 bases match TRBD1. The J segment lost 5 bases and the V segment lost 5 bases, leaving 14 bases of the junction unmatched. The CDR3 spans 16 residues. CDR1 is LNHDA, CDR2 SQIVND, per germline (reference sequence).

The chain couples TRBV29-1 to TRBJ2-6, with D perhaps matching TRBD1 (5 bases). Per the germline V gene, CDR1 is SQVTM and CDR2 is ANQGSEA. V lost 4 bases, J lost 0 bases, and 16 bases lay in between. The CDR3 length is 17 residues. CDR3 protein: CSVGETRGSSGANVLTF. CDR3 bases: TGCAGCGTTGGAGAGACAAGGGGAAGCTCTGGGGCCAACGTCCTGACTTTC.

The J gene is TRBJ1-5, the V gene TRBV6-5; TRBD1 might be the D (6 bases). Trimming removed 10 bases at V and 7 bases at J, with 20 bases between. The CDR3 spans 14 residues. Germline values: CDR1 MNHEY, CDR2 SVGAGI. The DNA for the CDR3 is TGTGCCACCTTACGGACAGTCAACAACCAGCCCCAGCATTTT. Translated, it gives CATLRTVNNQPQHF.

The V and J genes are TRBV29-1 and TRBJ1-1; D remains ambiguous. Germline V gene data show CDR1 as SQVTM and CDR2 as ANQGSEA. Deletions cut 2 bases from V and 2 bases from J, with 9 bases between. This CDR3 is 13 amino acids long. The CDR3 here is CSVEPGGNTEAFF. CDR3 DNA: TGCAGCGTTGAACCCGGAGGTAACACTGAAGCTTTCTTT.

J is TRBJ2-5 and V is TRBV5-5, with 7 bases aligning to TRBD2. This CDR3 is built from 16 residues. The germline gives CDR1 SGHKS, CDR2 YYEKEE (reference sequence). J gave up 7 bases and V 4 bases, and 16 bases lay outside the gene matches. CDR3 DNA: TGTGCCAGCAGCATCCTTCAAGCAGGACTAGGAGGGACCCAGTACTTC. Its protein is CASSILQAGLGGTQYF.

This chain joins TRBV24-1 and TRBJ2-3, with 8 positions matching TRBD1. Trimming took 4 bases from V and 4 from J; bases not matched to a gene: 9. Germline V gene sequence: CDR1 KGHDR, CDR2 SFDVKD. The CDR3 is 16 amino acids. The CDR3 DNA is TGTGCCACCAGTGACCCGACGTCGACAGGGGCAGATACGCAGTATTTT. It is translated as CATSDPTSTGADTQYF.

The rearrangement joins TRBV18 to TRBJ1-1; D is possibly TRBD1 (6 bases). With 3 bases removed from V and 1 base from J, the gap between germline ends came to 9 bases. Germline loops: CDR1 KGHSH, CDR2 LQKENI. This CDR3 has 14 amino acids. DNA of the CDR3: TGTGCCAGCTCACCGTCCAGGGGGAACACTGAAGCTTTCTTT. Amino acid sequence: CASSPSRGNTEAFF.

V usage is TRBV28 and J usage is TRBJ1-2; 10 nucleotides align to TRBD1. Germline V gives CDR1 MDHEN, CDR2 SYDVKM. CDR3 length: 15 residues. Trimming at V came to 5 bases and at J to 4 bases, leaving 7 bases not matched to a gene. The CDR3 region is CASSIGTGAIYGYTF. The CDR3 coding sequence is TGTGCCAGCAGTATCGGGACAGGGGCTATCTATGGCTACACCTTC.

The chain is built from TRBV3-1 (or the pseudogene TRBV3-2) and TRBJ1-2, with 7 nucleotides matching TRBD1. This CDR3 comprises 12 residues. Germline V lookup: CDR1 LGHDT, CDR2 YNNKEL (reference sequence). J was trimmed by 8 bases and V by 6 bases; bases with no gene match: 6. The CDR3 here is CASSWQGGGYTF. Here the CDR3 DNA reads TGTGCCAGCAGTTGGCAGGGGGGAGGCTACACCTTC.

The rearrangement uses TRBV6-5 and TRBJ2-1; D remains unclear. V lost 4 bases and J lost 9, with 13 bases in between. From germline, CDR1 is MNHEY and CDR2 SVGAGI. CDR3 length: 13 residues. As DNA, the CDR3 is TGTGCCAGCAGTTCGGCTAGTCATAGTGAGCAGTTCTTC. This sequence encodes CASSSASHSEQFF.

The chain combines TRBV5-4 with TRBJ1-2; D is undetermined. V was shortened by 4 bases and J by 0 bases, with 19 bases between the two germline ends. Germline CDR1 SGHNT, CDR2 YYREEE (reference sequence). The CDR3 loop spans 17 amino acids. The CDR3 sequence is CASSKRPDATANYGYTF. The CDR3 coding sequence is TGTGCCAGCAGCAAGAGGCCGGATGCGACCGCTAACTATGGCTACACCTTC.

The rearrangement links TRBV19 to TRBJ2-7; 7 positions agree with TRBD1. The CDR3 covers 15 residues. The V gene's germline CDR1 is LNHDA and CDR2 SQIVND (reference sequence). Unmatched junction bases numbered 12, after V lost 4 bases and J lost 6 bases. The CDR3 loop reads CASSKPGQQSSEQYF. In DNA, the CDR3 is TGTGCCAGTAGTAAACCGGGACAGCAGTCGTCCGAGCAGTACTTC.

The chain is built from TRBV30 and TRBJ1-4; maybe TRBD1 (6 bases). CDR1 and CDR2 from the germline V gene are GTSNPN and SVGIG (reference sequence). The CDR3 spans 18 residues. The V end lost 0 bases, the J end lost 0 bases, and 17 bases lay between the germline ends. The chain's CDR3 is CAWSVQRGGFATNEKLFF. Written as DNA, the CDR3 is TGTGCCTGGAGTGTACAGCGCGGGGGCTTTGCAACTAATGAAAAACTGTTTTTT.

The chain carries TRBV25-1 and TRBJ1-5; 11 bases are shared with TRBD1. V shed 4 bases, J shed 2 bases, and the junction held 1 base outside the gene matches. Germline V lookup: CDR1 MGHDK, CDR2 SYGVNS. This CDR3 has 15 amino acids. In DNA form, the CDR3 reads TGTGCCAGCAGTGGGACAGGGGGCGGCAATCAGCCCCAGCATTTT. As protein: CASSGTGGGNQPQHF. Combining the CDR3 with reference TRBV25-1 and TRBJ1-5 gives the whole variable domain EADIYQTPRYLVIGTGKKITLECSQTMGHDKMYWYQQDPGMELHLIHYSYGVNSTEKGDLSSESTVSRIRTEHFPLTLESARPSHTSQYLCASSGTGGGNQPQHFGDGTRLSIL.